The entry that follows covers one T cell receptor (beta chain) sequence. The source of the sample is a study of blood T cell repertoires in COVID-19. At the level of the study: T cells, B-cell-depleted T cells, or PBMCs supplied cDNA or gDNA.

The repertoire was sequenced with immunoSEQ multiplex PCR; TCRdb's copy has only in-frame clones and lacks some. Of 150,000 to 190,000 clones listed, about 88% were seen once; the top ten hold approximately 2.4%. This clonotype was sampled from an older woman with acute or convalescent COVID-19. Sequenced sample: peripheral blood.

CDR3 sequence (DNA): TGCGCCAGCAGCTCACCGCCGGGACAGGGATACACAGATACGCAGTATTTT. Amino acid sequence: CASSSPPGQGYTDTQYF. V usage is TRBV5-1 and J usage is TRBJ2-3, with TRBD1 identical over 9 bases. The CDR3 is 17 amino acids. V trimming: 3 bases; J trimming: 2 bases; junction bases outside the gene matches: 10. Germline V gene sequence: CDR1 SGHRS, CDR2 YFSETQ.